This TCR beta chain was recorded in a study of Ad26.COV2.S vaccination and SARS-CoV-2 variants. The treatment: about 20 received Ad26.COV2.S at low or high dose, single or two shots; 5 received placebo; per-sample allocation not given. Following the first vaccine or placebo injection, samples were taken on day 63. An adult aged 18-55 years in Boston served as the donor. This CDR3 is 14 amino acids long. Germline-derived CDR1 and CDR2 are MNHEY and SMNVEV (reference sequence). V lost 3 bases and J 7 bases, leaving 13 bases between the germline ends. Only in-frame clones appear in the TCRdb table, and some are missing; sequencing was by immunoSEQ multiplex PCR. The sample includes around 450,000 clones, less than 95% of them seen just once.

J is TRBJ2-1 and V is TRBV27; D is possibly TRBD2 (5 bases). The sequencing here drew on peripheral blood, taken in a trial of Ad26.COV2.S vaccine versus placebo. The TCR comes from a person aged 18-60 years who received the Ad26.COV2.S COVID-19 vaccine or a placebo. The CDR3 region is CASSLNTGWNEQFF. The CDR3, as DNA: TGTGCCAGCAGTTTGAACACGGGATGGAATGAGCAGTTCTTC.